There are a few counts of the clone carrying this TCR beta chain. Its specificity is not known. This entry belongs to a study of Ad26.COV2.S vaccination and SARS-CoV-2 variants. For the study at large: Participant was drawn from the COV1001 Ad26.COV2.S trial arm. Whole-study findings and limits: Compared with placebo recipients, vaccine recipients had higher spike-specific TCR breadth. People who got the vaccine or the placebo had similar non-spike TCR breadth.

Measured with immunoSEQ multiplex PCR; TCRdb has only the in-frame clones, and not every one. Of some 340,000 clones listed, about 86% were seen once; the top ten hold roughly 1.9%. The germline V gene encodes CDR1 SSHAT and CDR2 FNYEAQ (reference sequence). Trimming cost V 3 bases and J 6 bases; bases outside gene matches: 7. The length of the CDR3 is 15 residues. The treatment denotes: over 15 received Ad26.COV2.S at low or high dose, single or two shots; about 5 received placebo; per-sample allocation not given. Samples came from day 63 after the first vaccine or placebo injection. The sequence came from a person aged 18-60 years who received the Ad26.COV2.S COVID-19 vaccine or a placebo. This sample comprised peripheral blood, obtained in a trial of Ad26.COV2.S vaccine versus placebo. The V gene is TRBV7-7, the J gene TRBJ2-3; 9 bases match TRBD1. CDR3 residues: CASSFRDRARDTQYF. DNA for the CDR3: TGTGCCAGCAGCTTCCGGGACAGGGCTAGGGATACGCAGTATTTT.